These 17 T cell receptor beta chains came from one sample sequenced in a study of OX40 agonist ivuxolimab in advanced cancers. The protocol was immunoSEQ multiplex PCR, while the TCRdb copy is restricted to in-frame clones and leaves out a portion. Of 50,000 to 65,000 clones in the sample, approximately 91% were seen once. Sequencing used CD4+ or CD8+ T cells sorted from blood, obtained in a trial of the OX40 agonist ivuxolimab. These receptors were taken from an adult with an advanced solid tumor such as melanoma, head and neck, liver or kidney cancer.

The chain couples TRBV28 to TRBJ2-7; D not certain. Per germline, CDR1 MDHEN and CDR2 SYDVKM. Trimming stripped 5 bases from V and 5 bases from J, with 16 bases between. CDR3 size: 14 residues. CDR3 loop: CASSPPEEDDEQYF. The CDR3 nucleotides read TGTGCCAGCAGTCCCCCAGAAGAGGACGACGAGCAGTACTTC.

The chain has TRBV28 and TRBJ2-7; TRBD2 matches at 7 bases. The CDR3 is made up of 15 amino acids. V shed 7 bases, J shed 9 bases, and the junction held 18 bases outside the gene matches. Germline V gene data show CDR1 as MDHEN and CDR2 as SYDVKM. The CDR3 nucleotides are TGTGCCAGCAAAGCCCGGGACTACTCCTCCCGGGGGCAGTACTTC. It yields the protein CASKARDYSSRGQYF.

The CDR3 reads CASSLRRDYEQYF. The DNA of the CDR3 is TGTGCCAGCAGCTTAAGGAGGGACTACGAGCAGTACTTC. The chain couples TRBV28 to TRBJ2-7; D may be TRBD2 (6 bases). The germline V gene encodes CDR1 MDHEN and CDR2 SYDVKM. The length of the CDR3 is 13 residues. V lost 6 bases and J 3 bases, leaving 12 bases between the germline ends.

The chain has TRBV30 and TRBJ1-6; D perhaps matches TRBD1 (6 bases). CDR1 GTSNPN and CDR2 SVGIG come from the germline V gene (reference sequence). CDR3 size: 18 residues. Trimming took off 0 bases at V and 9 bases at J, with 24 bases between the two ends. The CDR3 reads CAWSVPPTGPGIGSPLHF. CDR3 DNA sequence: TGTGCCTGGAGTGTACCCCCCACAGGGCCCGGGATTGGTTCACCCCTCCACTTT. The full variable domain, completed using reference TRBV30 and TRBJ1-6, is SQTIHQWPATLVQPVGSPLSLECTVEGTSNPNLYWYRQAAGRGLQLLFYSVGIGQISSEVPQNLSASRPQDRQFILSSKKLLLSDSGFYLCAWSVPPTGPGIGSPLHFGNGTRLTVT.

This clone was seen just once. This chain connects TRBV4-3 to TRBJ2-6; D is possibly TRBD1 or TRBD2 (6 bases each). Germline V gene sequence: CDR1 LGHNA, CDR2 YSLEER. This CDR3 is 21 amino acids long. The V gene lost 0 bases and the J gene lost 2 bases, with 23 bases spanning the gap. In DNA, the CDR3 is TGCGCCAGCAGCCAAGATGCCCCTCGGGGGCCCGAGTCTCCTGGGGCCAACGTCCTGACTTTC. Translating gives CASSQDAPRGPESPGANVLTF.

This rearrangement joins TRBV7-8 to TRBJ2-2; TRBD2 agrees at 7 bases. In germline, CDR1 is SGHVS, CDR2 FQNEAQ. The CDR3 spans 17 residues. V lost 1 base and J lost 0; bases outside the gene matches: 5. The CDR3 region has the DNA TGTGCCAGCAGCTTAGGTTACGGGAGGACGAACACCGGGGAGCTGTTTTTT. Protein sequence: CASSLGYGRTNTGELFF.

The chain joins TRBV6-4 to TRBJ2-1; the match to TRBD2 covers 12 bases. Germline CDR1 and CDR2: MRHNA and SNTAGT. This CDR3 comprises 14 residues. The ends lost 5 bases at V and 8 bases at J; junction bases unmatched: 4. The CDR3, as DNA: TGTGCCAGCAGTCCTAGCGGGAGGGGCCATGAGCAGTTCTTC. Translation: CASSPSGRGHEQFF.

The genes are TRBV10-2 and TRBJ2-2; D may be TRBD2 (6 bases). V gave up 3 bases and J gave up 5 bases, with 13 bases separating them. CDR1 and CDR2 (germline): WSHSY, SAAADI. The CDR3 length is 15 residues. The CDR3, as DNA: TGCGCCAGCAGTGATTGGTATCGGGGGACCGGGGAGCTGTTTTTT. This encodes CASSDWYRGTGELFF.

The chain has TRBV7-9 and TRBJ1-1, with a tentative D call TRBD1 (5 bases). V gave up 6 bases and J gave up 3 bases, with 8 bases separating them. Germline V gives CDR1 SEHNR, CDR2 FQNEAQ (reference sequence). The CDR3 runs to 12 residues. The CDR3 nucleotides read TGTGCCAGCAGTCGGGGCCACACTGAAGCTTTCTTT. Translated, it gives CASSRGHTEAFF.

This sequence joins TRBV7-9 and TRBJ2-1, with D maybe TRBD1 (6 bases). This CDR3 region has 15 residues. The germline CDR1 and CDR2 sequences are SEHNR and FQNEAQ (reference sequence). V was pared by 4 bases and J by 1 base, with 11 bases between. The chain's CDR3 is CASSSDRSSYNEQFF. CDR3 nucleotide sequence: TGTGCCAGCAGCTCCGACAGGTCTTCCTACAATGAGCAGTTCTTC.

The chain combines TRBV28 with TRBJ2-7; D call uncertain. The CDR3 is 14 residues long. Looked up from germline, CDR1 is MDHEN and CDR2 is SYDVKM. V lost 5 bases, J lost 5 bases, and 16 bases lay in between. In DNA form, the CDR3 reads TGTGCCAGCAGTCCTATTAAGGAGCTGCACGAGCAGTACTTC. It is translated as CASSPIKELHEQYF.

This clone was detected a few times. CDR3 nucleotides: TGTGCCACCGATGTATCAGGGACCATATATTTT. It specifies CATDVSGTIYF. The chain recombines TRBV19 with TRBJ1-3; D may be TRBD1 (5 bases). Germline values: CDR1 LNHDA, CDR2 SQIVND (reference sequence). V lost 10 bases, J lost 10 bases, and 14 bases lay in between. CDR3 length: 11 amino acids.

The rearrangement links TRBV20-1 to TRBJ2-1; D is ambiguous. CDR1 is DFQATT and CDR2 is SNEGSKA in the germline V gene (reference sequence). The CDR3 sequence is 11 residues long. V lost 5 bases, J lost 6 bases, and 8 bases lay in between. DNA of the CDR3: TGCAGTGCTCTCCTGTTCAATGAGCAGTTCTTC. Translating it yields CSALLFNEQFF.

The genes are TRBV9 and TRBJ2-1; no clear D. Trimming pared 2 bases from V and 0 bases from J, leaving 15 bases between. The CDR3 sequence is 17 residues long. Germline loops: CDR1 SGDLS, CDR2 YYNGEE. CDR3 coding DNA: TGTGCCAGCAGCGTCGGTCGTGAGTCCTACTCCTACAATGAGCAGTTCTTC. Amino acid sequence: CASSVGRESYSYNEQFF.

The rearrangement uses TRBV11-3 and TRBJ2-3; D is undetermined. This CDR3 contains 15 residues. Trimming stripped 5 bases from V and 2 bases from J, with 14 bases between. Germline V lookup: CDR1 SGHNT, CDR2 YENEEA. In DNA, the CDR3 is TGTGCCAGCAGCCCCCTCCAGGACCACACAGATACGCAGTATTTT. It translates to CASSPLQDHTDTQYF.

The rearrangement joins TRBV2 to TRBJ1-5; D gene ambiguous. Trimming stripped 8 bases from V and 0 bases from J, with 8 bases between. Germline-derived CDR1 and CDR2 are SNHLY and FYNNEI. The CDR3 covers 13 residues. The CDR3 is CASAVFSNQPQHF. CDR3 sequence (DNA): TGTGCCAGCGCAGTATTTAGCAATCAGCCCCAGCATTTT.

This clone was recorded only once. The J gene is TRBJ1-4, the V gene TRBV4-3, with a weak D call TRBD1 (6 bases). The CDR3 consists of 15 residues. Germline values: CDR1 LGHNA, CDR2 YSLEER. Trimming removed 0 bases from V and 7 bases from J, with 12 bases in between. The CDR3 DNA reads as TGCGCCAGCAGCCAAGAGGGATGGGGGCGTGAAAAACTGTTTTTT. Residues: CASSQEGWGREKLFF.